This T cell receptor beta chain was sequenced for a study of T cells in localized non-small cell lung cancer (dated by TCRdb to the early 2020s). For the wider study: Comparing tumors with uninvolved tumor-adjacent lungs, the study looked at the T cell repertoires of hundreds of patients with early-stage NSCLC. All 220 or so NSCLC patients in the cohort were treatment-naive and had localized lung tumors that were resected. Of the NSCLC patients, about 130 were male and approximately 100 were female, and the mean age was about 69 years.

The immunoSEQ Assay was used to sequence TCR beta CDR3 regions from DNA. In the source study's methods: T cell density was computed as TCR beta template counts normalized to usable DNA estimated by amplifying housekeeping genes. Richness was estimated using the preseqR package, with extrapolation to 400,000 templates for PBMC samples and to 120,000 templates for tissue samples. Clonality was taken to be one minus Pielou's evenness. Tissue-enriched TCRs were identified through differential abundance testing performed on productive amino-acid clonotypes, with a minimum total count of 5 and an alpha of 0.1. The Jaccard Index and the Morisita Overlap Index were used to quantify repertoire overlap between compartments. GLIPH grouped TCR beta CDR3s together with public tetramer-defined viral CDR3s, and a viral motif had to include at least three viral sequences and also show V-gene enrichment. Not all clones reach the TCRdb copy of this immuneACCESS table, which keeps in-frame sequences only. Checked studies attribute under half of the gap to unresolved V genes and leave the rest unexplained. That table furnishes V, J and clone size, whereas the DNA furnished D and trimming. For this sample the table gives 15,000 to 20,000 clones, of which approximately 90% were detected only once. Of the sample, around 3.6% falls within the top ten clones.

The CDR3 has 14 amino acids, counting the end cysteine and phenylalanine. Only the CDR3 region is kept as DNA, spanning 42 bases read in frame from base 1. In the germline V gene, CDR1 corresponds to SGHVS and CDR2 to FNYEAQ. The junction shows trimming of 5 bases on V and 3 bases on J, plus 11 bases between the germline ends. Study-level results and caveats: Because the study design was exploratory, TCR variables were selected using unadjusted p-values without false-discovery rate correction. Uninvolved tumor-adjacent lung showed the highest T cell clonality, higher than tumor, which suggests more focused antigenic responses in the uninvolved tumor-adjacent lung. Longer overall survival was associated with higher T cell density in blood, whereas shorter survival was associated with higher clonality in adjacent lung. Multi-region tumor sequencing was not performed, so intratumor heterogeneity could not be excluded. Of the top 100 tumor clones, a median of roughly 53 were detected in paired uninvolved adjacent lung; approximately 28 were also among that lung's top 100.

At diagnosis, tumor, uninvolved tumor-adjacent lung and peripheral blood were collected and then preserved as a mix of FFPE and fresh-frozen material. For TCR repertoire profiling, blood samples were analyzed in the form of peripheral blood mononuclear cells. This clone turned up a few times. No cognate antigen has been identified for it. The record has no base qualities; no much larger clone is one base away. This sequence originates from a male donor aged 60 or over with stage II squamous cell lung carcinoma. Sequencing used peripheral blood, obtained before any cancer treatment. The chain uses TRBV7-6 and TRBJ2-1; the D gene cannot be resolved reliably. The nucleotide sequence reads TGTGCCAGCAGCCCGGTGGGGATCTACAATGAGCAGTTCTTC. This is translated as CASSPVGIYNEQFF.